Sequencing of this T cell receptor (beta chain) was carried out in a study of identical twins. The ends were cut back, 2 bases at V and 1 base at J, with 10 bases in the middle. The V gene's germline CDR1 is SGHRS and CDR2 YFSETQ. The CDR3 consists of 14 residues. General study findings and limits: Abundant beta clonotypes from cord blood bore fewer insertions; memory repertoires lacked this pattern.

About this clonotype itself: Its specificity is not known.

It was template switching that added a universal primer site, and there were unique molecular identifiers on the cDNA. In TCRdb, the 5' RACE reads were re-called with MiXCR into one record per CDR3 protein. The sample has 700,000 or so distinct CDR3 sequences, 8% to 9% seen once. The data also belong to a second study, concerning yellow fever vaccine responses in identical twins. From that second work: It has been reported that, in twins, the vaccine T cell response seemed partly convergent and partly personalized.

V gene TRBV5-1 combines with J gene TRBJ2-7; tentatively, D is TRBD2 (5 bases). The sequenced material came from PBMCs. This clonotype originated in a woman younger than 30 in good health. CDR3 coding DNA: TGCGCCAGCAGCTTTGGGAGTGTTTCCTACGAGCAGTACTTC. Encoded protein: CASSFGSVSYEQYF.